This T cell receptor beta chain was captured by sequencing in a study of molecular identifiers for immune sequencing clone quantification. CDR3 size: 14 residues. The J segment lost 2 bases and the V segment lost 5 bases, leaving 5 bases of the junction unmatched. A few counts support this clonotype. MiXCR was run by TCRdb on the PCR reads, yielding one entry per CDR3 protein. The sample records about 510,000 distinct CDR3 sequences, around 23% being singletons. Sequencing used naive CD8+ T cells from blood, with Jurkat cell RNA spiked in. Subset specified: FACS-sorted CD8+CD4-CCR7+CD45RA+ naive T cells. This sequence joins TRBV12-3 or TRBV12-4 and TRBJ2-5; 7 positions match TRBD1. The TCR originated in a human donor in good health. Some libraries in this study had Jurkat cell RNA spiked in. In DNA form, the CDR3 reads TGTGCCAGCAGTCACGGGACAGAACAAGAGACCCAGTACTTC. It specifies CASSHGTEQETQYF.